What follows are 7 T cell receptor beta chains derived from one specimen sequenced in a study of beta chain features in type 1 diabetes. Expressed TCRB transcripts were sequenced because the entire RNA isolate underwent reverse transcription. Some clones are missing from TCRdb's copy, which holds only in-frame ones; the method was immunoSEQ multiplex PCR. The data show over 500,000 clones, about 16% seen once. Sequencing was carried out using naive CD4+ T cells from blood. The receptors were gathered from a man younger than 35 in good health.

This chain uses TRBV5-1 with TRBJ2-7, with 9 positions matching TRBD2. V shed 4 bases and J 3 bases; nucleotides not matched to a gene: 5. CDR1 SGHRS and CDR2 YFSETQ come from the germline V gene. The CDR3 is made up of 14 amino acids. DNA of the CDR3: TGCGCCAGCAGCCGTAGCGGGGGATACTACGAGCAGTACTTC. Its translation: CASSRSGGYYEQYF.

This clone came up a few times. This chain links TRBV5-5 with TRBJ2-1; D remains ambiguous. V gave up 2 bases and J gave up 0 bases, with 9 bases separating them. Germline V gene sequence: CDR1 SGHKS, CDR2 YYEKEE (reference sequence). The length of the CDR3 is 15 residues. The CDR3 protein is CASSLSRYSYNEQFF. The CDR3 DNA reads as TGTGCCAGCAGCTTATCGAGGTACTCCTACAATGAGCAGTTCTTC.

This clone was detected only a few times. Other DNA sequences in this sample translate to the same CDR3. The chain combines TRBV18 with TRBJ2-5; no clear D. With 3 bases removed from V and 4 bases from J, the gap between germline ends came to 6 bases. Germline assignment: CDR1 KGHSH and CDR2 LQKENI. The CDR3 runs to 12 residues. The CDR3 coding sequence is TGTGCCAGCTCACCCTCGCGAGAGACCCAGTACTTC. It translates to CASSPSRETQYF.

The sample holds a few counts of this clone. The gene calls are TRBV5-1 and TRBJ2-1; TRBD2 might be the D (5 bases). Per germline, CDR1 SGHRS and CDR2 YFSETQ. The CDR3 extends over 14 amino acids. The germline V and J ends were trimmed by 0 bases and 5 bases, with 9 bases remaining between them. CDR3 region: CASSLVAGNNEQFF. The CDR3 DNA reads as TGCGCCAGCAGCTTGGTGGCGGGTAACAATGAGCAGTTCTTC.

This clone was found a few times. The chain has TRBV2 and TRBJ1-5; 9 nucleotides agree with TRBD1. The CDR3 is made up of 15 amino acids. The V gene's germline CDR1 is SNHLY and CDR2 FYNNEI. The V gene end was trimmed by 6 bases and the J gene end by 5 bases; junction bases not matched to a gene: 8. CDR3 DNA: TGTGCCAGCAGCCCTCGGGGGACAGGGCATCAGCCCCAGCATTTT. Translation: CASSPRGTGHQPQHF.

There are a few counts of this clone. This chain links TRBV10-3 with TRBJ1-1; perhaps TRBD1 as D (6 bases). Germline CDR1 ENHRY, CDR2 SYGVKD. The ends were cut back, 0 bases at V and 1 base at J, with 9 bases in the middle. The CDR3 has 15 residues. CDR3 loop: CAISESQGTNTEAFF. CDR3 DNA sequence: TGTGCCATCAGTGAGTCGCAGGGGACGAACACTGAAGCTTTCTTT.

CDR3 in amino acids: CASSRGTRLNQPQHF. The CDR3 bases are TGTGCCAGCAGCCGCGGGACACGGCTGAATCAGCCCCAGCATTTT. J is TRBJ1-5 and V is TRBV7-6; D possibly corresponds to TRBD1 (6 bases). Germline values: CDR1 SGHVS, CDR2 FNYEAQ. V shed 5 bases and J shed 4 bases, with 15 bases lying between them. There are 15 residues in the CDR3.